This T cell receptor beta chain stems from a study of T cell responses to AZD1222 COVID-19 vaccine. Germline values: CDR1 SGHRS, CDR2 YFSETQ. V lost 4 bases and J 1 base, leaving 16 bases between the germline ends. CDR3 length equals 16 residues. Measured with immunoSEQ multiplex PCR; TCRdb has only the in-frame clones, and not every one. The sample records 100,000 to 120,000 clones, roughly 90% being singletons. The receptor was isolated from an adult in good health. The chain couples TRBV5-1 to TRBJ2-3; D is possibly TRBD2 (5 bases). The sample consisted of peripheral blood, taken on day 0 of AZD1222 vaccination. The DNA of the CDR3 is TGCGCCAGCAGCAGCGGACTTGTCTGGGGCACAGATACGCAGTATTTT. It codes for CASSSGLVWGTDTQYF.